This T cell receptor (beta chain) is from a study of T cells in Graves' hyperthyroidism and ophthalmopathy. Findings of the study overall: Peripheral blood also featured most of the thyroid clonotypes expanded above 0.001.

This clonotype occurred many times. Its antigen is undetermined. Using RNA transcripts as the source, TCR beta CDR3 regions were amplified. The HTBI set primed first-round TCR CDR3 RT-PCR. A single record per CDR3 protein comes from TCRdb applying MiXCR to the multiplex PCR reads. The sample records a few hundred thousand distinct CDR3 sequences, 15% to 17% being singletons. Germline V gene lookup returns CDR1 SGHTA and CDR2 FQGNSA. The CDR3 length is 12 residues. V lost 4 bases, J lost 4 bases, and 6 bases lay in between. Uncontrolled infection, other autoimmune disease, pregnancy or lactation barred patients from enrollment. Diagnostic decisions used clinical symptoms, serum thyroxine and TRAb, thyroid ultrasound and orbital computed tomography. The PBMCs were sourced from fresh peripheral blood (about 10 ml).

Sequencing used blood. The sequence was obtained from a woman under 30 with Graves' hyperthyroidism that later progressed to Graves' ophthalmopathy. The chain links TRBV7-2 to TRBJ2-3; D is unresolved. In DNA, the CDR3 is TGTGCCAGCAGCTCCATGGCAGATACGCAGTATTTT. This codes for CASSSMADTQYF.